One and the same sample provided the 28 T cell receptor beta chains below, sequenced in a study of T cell responses to AZD1222 COVID-19 vaccine. The data were produced by immunoSEQ multiplex PCR, yet TCRdb's version contains in-frame clones alone and is incomplete. This repertoire shows about 150,000 clones, 80% to 95% found once; its top ten account for approximately 6.3%. The sample in question was peripheral blood, obtained 28 days after the second AZD1222 dose. Receptors originate from an adult who received the AZD1222 COVID-19 vaccine.

The CDR3 coding sequence is TGTGCCAGTAGTTTATCAGGGATTGTTGGCGCAGATACGCAGTATTTT. Translated: CASSLSGIVGADTQYF. The chain is built from TRBV19 and TRBJ2-3; tentative D call: TRBD1 (5 bases). CDR1 is LNHDA and CDR2 is SQIVND in the germline V gene (reference sequence). The CDR3 covers 16 residues. The V end lost 5 bases, the J end lost 4 bases, and 19 bases lay between the germline ends.

CDR3 protein: CASSYGAGGLNTEAFF. The CDR3 bases are TGTGCCAGCAGTTATGGGGCAGGAGGCTTGAACACTGAAGCTTTCTTT. This chain joins TRBV6-5 and TRBJ1-1, with TRBD1 as a possible D gene (5 bases). Germline CDR1 is MNHEY and CDR2 is SVGAGI. V gave up 3 bases and J gave up 0 bases, with 14 bases separating them. The CDR3 consists of 16 residues.

This clone came up once. The CDR3 sequence is CASRQGIREKLFF. The CDR3 DNA reads as TGTGCCAGCCGACAGGGGATCCGTGAAAAACTGTTTTTT. The genes are TRBV28 and TRBJ1-4; 8 bases line up with TRBD1. The ends lost 8 bases at V and 7 bases at J; junction bases unmatched: 6. This CDR3 region has 13 residues. CDR1 is MDHEN, CDR2 SYDVKM, per germline.

This chain connects TRBV9 to TRBJ2-7, with 8 bases fitting TRBD2. Unmatched junction bases numbered 7, after V lost 2 bases and J lost 0 bases. Germline CDR1 and CDR2: SGDLS and YYNGEE. The CDR3 consists of 16 residues. Written as DNA, the CDR3 is TGTGCCAGCAGCGTGTCAGCGGGGGTCCTCTCCTACGAGCAGTACTTC. It codes for CASSVSAGVLSYEQYF.

The CDR3 DNA sequence: TGTGCCTGGAGTGTAAGGAAGCTAGGGCAGGCGAATGAAAAACTGTTTTTT. Translated, it gives CAWSVRKLGQANEKLFF. The chain recombines TRBV30 with TRBJ1-4, with D unclear. Germline CDR1 is GTSNPN and CDR2 is SVGIG (reference sequence). The V and J ends lost 0 bases and 5 bases respectively, with 19 bases between them. This CDR3 comprises 17 residues.

This sequence joins TRBV4-2 and TRBJ1-6; 7 nucleotides match TRBD1. V dropped 7 bases and J dropped 0; count of bases not matched to a gene: 9. CDR3 length equals 17 residues. Germline loops: CDR1 LGHNA, CDR2 YNFKEQ. CDR3 loop: CASKQGGVSSYNSPLHF. Here the CDR3 DNA reads TGTGCCAGCAAGCAGGGGGGGGTTAGCTCCTATAATTCACCCCTCCACTTT.

This rearrangement joins TRBV6-6 to TRBJ1-5, with unresolved D. Looked up from germline, CDR1 is MNHNY and CDR2 is SVGAGI (reference sequence). This CDR3 spans 15 amino acids. Trimming shortened V by 4 bases and J by 3 bases, and 13 bases separated the two germline ends. CDR3 amino acids: CASSSHWGFNQPQHF. The CDR3, as DNA: TGTGCCAGCAGTTCCCACTGGGGATTCAATCAGCCCCAGCATTTT.

The V call is TRBV7-3, the J call TRBJ1-2, with no clear D. The CDR3 loop spans 13 amino acids. Per germline, CDR1 SGHTA and CDR2 FQGTGA. Trimming stripped 0 bases from V and 8 bases from J, with 10 bases between. The CDR3 loop is CASSLTDRGGYTF. Here the CDR3 DNA reads TGTGCCAGCAGCTTAACTGATCGAGGCGGCTACACCTTC.

The chain links TRBV19 to TRBJ2-3; tentative D call: TRBD2 (6 bases). CDR3 size: 16 residues. V lost 3 bases, J lost 2 bases, and 15 bases lay in between. Germline V gene data show CDR1 as LNHDA and CDR2 as SQIVND (reference sequence). The CDR3 protein is CASSIGSAGDTDTQYF. In DNA form, the CDR3 reads TGTGCCAGTAGTATCGGGAGTGCCGGAGACACAGATACGCAGTATTTT.

This chain uses TRBV2 with TRBJ2-1, with 8 bases matching TRBD2. The V gene's germline CDR1 is SNHLY and CDR2 FYNNEI. The V and J ends lost 3 bases and 4 bases, in that order; junction bases with no gene match: 8. This CDR3 region has 16 residues. The CDR3 sequence: CASSDVTGGQYNEQFF. In DNA, the CDR3 is TGTGCCAGCAGTGACGTAACGGGGGGGCAGTACAATGAGCAGTTCTTC.

This chain connects TRBV5-8 to TRBJ2-7; 7 bases agree with TRBD1. CDR1 and CDR2 from the germline V gene are SGHTS and YDEGEE. V lost 0 bases and J lost 2; bases outside the gene matches: 5. The CDR3 has 15 amino acids. CDR3 sequence: CASSLGDSITYEQYF. CDR3 nucleotides: TGTGCCAGCAGCTTGGGGGACAGTATTACCTACGAGCAGTACTTC.

The chain recombines TRBV4-2 with TRBJ2-3; D call uncertain. This CDR3 has 13 residues. Deletions cut 3 bases from V and 6 bases from J, with 10 bases between. Germline assignment: CDR1 LGHNA and CDR2 YNFKEQ. CDR3 in DNA: TGTGCCAGCAGCCACCAAACGAAGGATACGCAGTATTTT. Translating gives CASSHQTKDTQYF.

J is TRBJ2-1 and V is TRBV7-9; weak D call: TRBD1 (5 bases). The V gene's germline CDR1 is SEHNR and CDR2 FQNEAQ (reference sequence). This CDR3 contains 16 residues. Trimming removed 5 bases from V and 4 bases from J, with 18 bases in between. The DNA of the CDR3 is TGTGCCAGCAGCACCCTGAGTAGGGGCGATTACAATGAGCAGTTCTTC. Residues: CASSTLSRGDYNEQFF.

V and J are TRBV18 and TRBJ1-1; a weak D match, TRBD1 (6 bases). There are 14 residues in the CDR3. CDR1 is KGHSH, CDR2 LQKENI, per germline. Trimming shortened V by 5 bases and J by 11 bases, and 21 bases separated the two germline ends. The CDR3 DNA follows: TGTGCCAGCTCAAATAAGGACAGAATGGAAGCGGCTTTCTTT. Amino acid sequence: CASSNKDRMEAAFF.

The rearrangement uses TRBV27 and TRBJ2-4; 9 bases map to TRBD1. Looked up from germline, CDR1 is MNHEY and CDR2 is SMNVEV (reference sequence). The CDR3 runs to 16 residues. Unmatched junction bases numbered 14, after V lost 5 bases and J lost 9 bases. CDR3 protein: CASSPGPGQGRSIQYF. The DNA of the CDR3 is TGTGCCAGCAGTCCAGGGCCTGGACAGGGGAGAAGCATTCAGTACTTC.

This clone was seen only once. The rearrangement uses TRBV2 and TRBJ2-5; 7 nucleotides align to TRBD1. There are 13 residues in the CDR3. The junction had 3 bases not matched to a gene; V was cut back by 6 bases and J by 2 bases. Germline V gene sequence: CDR1 SNHLY, CDR2 FYNNEI. The DNA for the CDR3 is TGTGCCAGCAGGGGACAGCCACAAGAGACCCAGTACTTC. Translated: CASRGQPQETQYF. Supplemented by reference TRBV2 and TRBJ2-5, the full variable domain reads EPEVTQTPSHQVTQMGQEVILRCVPISNHLYFYWYRQILGQKVEFLVSFYNNEISEKSEIFDDQFSVERPDGSNFTLKIRSTKLEDSAMYFCASRGQPQETQYFGPGTRLLVL.

V is TRBV7-9 and J is TRBJ1-4; 8 nucleotides align to TRBD1. The CDR3 is 15 amino acids. V shed 1 base, J shed 8 bases, and the junction held 6 bases outside the gene matches. CDR1 is SEHNR, CDR2 FQNEAQ, per germline (reference sequence). The CDR3 DNA sequence: TGTGCCAGCAGCTTAGGACAGGGGTGGACCGAAAAACTGTTTTTT. Amino acids: CASSLGQGWTEKLFF.

This chain uses TRBV7-7 with TRBJ2-3, with 9 nucleotides matching TRBD1. CDR1 is SSHAT, CDR2 FNYEAQ, per germline (reference sequence). V trimming: 6 bases; J trimming: 2 bases; junction bases outside the gene matches: 6. The CDR3 consists of 15 residues. This CDR3 is CASSPDRGLTDTQYF. The CDR3, as DNA: TGTGCCAGCAGTCCGGACAGGGGACTCACAGATACGCAGTATTTT.

V is TRBV5-4 and J is TRBJ2-7; 8 bases match TRBD1. CDR1 and CDR2 from the germline V gene are SGHNT and YYREEE (reference sequence). The CDR3 spans 15 residues. The ends lost 4 bases at V and 6 bases at J; junction bases unmatched: 12. CDR3 DNA sequence: TGTGCCAGCAGCGAGAAATCTAGGACAGGGTCCGAGCAGTACTTC. Its protein is CASSEKSRTGSEQYF.

The chain carries TRBV20-1 and TRBJ1-3; perhaps TRBD1 as D (5 bases). The V and J ends lost 3 bases and 7 bases respectively, with 10 bases between them. The CDR3 is 12 residues long. Germline lookup yields CDR1 DFQATT and CDR2 SNEGSKA (reference sequence). The DNA of the CDR3 is TGCAGTGCTAGTCGGGGGGGGAACACCATATATTTT. Residues: CSASRGGNTIYF.

The V call is TRBV11-2, the J call TRBJ2-1; the D gene is possibly TRBD2 (6 bases). Germline CDR1 and CDR2: SGHAT and FQNNGV. The CDR3 consists of 15 residues. Trimming cost V 1 base and J 2 bases, with 9 bases left between them. The CDR3 DNA follows: TGTGCCAGCAGCTTAGTAGCGGACGCCTACAATGAGCAGTTCTTC. This encodes CASSLVADAYNEQFF.

The chain is built from TRBV18 and TRBJ2-3; 8 bases are a match to TRBD2. The V gene's germline CDR1 is KGHSH and CDR2 LQKENI. Germline trimming cut 3 bases from V and 2 bases from J; bases unmatched to any gene: 4. The CDR3 contains 15 residues. In DNA, the CDR3 is TGTGCCAGCTCACCTACTAGCGGCCCCACAGATACGCAGTATTTT. This gives the protein CASSPTSGPTDTQYF.

The V gene is TRBV5-6, the J gene TRBJ2-7; 8 bases line up with TRBD1. CDR1 is SGHDT and CDR2 is YYEEEE in the germline V gene. CDR3 length: 17 amino acids. Trimming at V came to 1 base and at J to 5 bases, leaving 14 bases not matched to a gene. The CDR3 sequence: CASSLRSLTGAPHEQYF. DNA of the CDR3: TGTGCCAGCAGCTTGCGCTCCTTGACAGGGGCCCCCCACGAGCAGTACTTC.

V usage is TRBV28 and J usage is TRBJ1-4, with TRBD1 identical over 7 bases. CDR1 and CDR2 from the germline V gene are MDHEN and SYDVKM. This CDR3 comprises 14 residues. After removal of 4 bases from V and 7 bases from J, the junction contained 6 bases not matched to a gene. The CDR3 coding sequence is TGTGCCAGCAGTTCTGGGGACAGAGCTGAAAAACTGTTTTTT. This translates into CASSSGDRAEKLFF.

The chain has TRBV30 and TRBJ1-3; no definite D call. The germline V gene encodes CDR1 GTSNPN and CDR2 SVGIG (reference sequence). The CDR3 runs 16 residues. V dropped 4 bases and J dropped 0 bases, with 16 bases sitting between them. The CDR3 bases are TGTGCCTGGACTCGGGGTCTTTTCGACTCTGGAAACACCATATATTTT. It encodes CAWTRGLFDSGNTIYF. Full variable domain (rest looked up from reference TRBV30 and TRBJ1-3): SQTIHQWPATLVQPVGSPLSLECTVEGTSNPNLYWYRQAAGRGLQLLFYSVGIGQISSEVPQNLSASRPQDRQFILSSKKLLLSDSGFYLCAWTRGLFDSGNTIYFGEGSWLTVV.

A single count supports this clone. This rearrangement joins TRBV6-2 or TRBV6-3 to TRBJ2-1; tentatively, D is TRBD1 or TRBD2 (5 bases each). Germline CDR1 MNHEY, CDR2 SVGEGT. This CDR3 spans 16 amino acids. The V gene lost 3 bases and the J gene lost 7 bases, with 19 bases spanning the gap. As DNA, the CDR3 is TGTGCCAGCAGTTATAATGGAAGGGGACGTAGGAATGAGCAGTTCTTC. Translated: CASSYNGRGRRNEQFF.

Remarks on this clone: This same CDR3 is encoded by further DNA sequences in the sample. The rearrangement joins TRBV30 to TRBJ1-5; no firm D call. Looked up from germline, CDR1 is GTSNPN and CDR2 is SVGIG (reference sequence). The CDR3 extends over 13 amino acids. Trimming removed 0 bases at V and 0 bases at J, with 3 bases between. The CDR3 here is CAWSVGSNQPQHF. CDR3 in DNA: TGTGCCTGGAGTGTGGGTAGCAATCAGCCCCAGCATTTT.

The chain joins TRBV2 to TRBJ2-7; D may be TRBD1 (6 bases). CDR3 length equals 15 residues. V was shortened by 2 bases and J by 0 bases, with 11 bases between the two germline ends. Germline values: CDR1 SNHLY, CDR2 FYNNEI. CDR3 bases: TGTGCCAGCAGTGAAACAGGGTTACGCTCCTACGAGCAGTACTTC. As protein: CASSETGLRSYEQYF.